The TCR beta chain described here comes from a study of T cell repertoires in cytomegalovirus infection. Study background: Peptides in the study included HLA-C-restricted and HLA-B-restricted CMV epitopes. Indicated by public TCR beta signatures were CMV infection and matching HLA type.

Study-wide results and limits: Accumulated public TCR beta family frequency recognized individuals carrying CMV together with the relevant HLA. The ex vivo response was dominated by HLA-C-restricted CMV-specific TCR beta clonotypes.

TCRdb processed the reads anew with MiXCR; each CDR3 protein has one entry. Here the sample spans 550,000 to 700,000 distinct CDR3 sequences, 40% being singletons. CDR1 is SGHTA, CDR2 FQGNSA, per germline. V gave up 3 bases and J gave up 10 bases, with 16 bases separating them. This CDR3 comprises 15 residues. This clonotype occurred a few times. Its antigen is undetermined. Specimen: cultured PBMCs, collected from culture after CMV antigen stimulation. This chain links TRBV7-2 with TRBJ1-6; the D is unclear. The sequence derives from a human donor in good health (CMV status not recorded). Some clones in this sample may be carry-over from other donors' samples. The CDR3 bases are TGTGCCAGCAGCTTTGCCAGAGGGTCAGACTCACCCCTCCACTTT. Amino acids: CASSFARGSDSPLHF.